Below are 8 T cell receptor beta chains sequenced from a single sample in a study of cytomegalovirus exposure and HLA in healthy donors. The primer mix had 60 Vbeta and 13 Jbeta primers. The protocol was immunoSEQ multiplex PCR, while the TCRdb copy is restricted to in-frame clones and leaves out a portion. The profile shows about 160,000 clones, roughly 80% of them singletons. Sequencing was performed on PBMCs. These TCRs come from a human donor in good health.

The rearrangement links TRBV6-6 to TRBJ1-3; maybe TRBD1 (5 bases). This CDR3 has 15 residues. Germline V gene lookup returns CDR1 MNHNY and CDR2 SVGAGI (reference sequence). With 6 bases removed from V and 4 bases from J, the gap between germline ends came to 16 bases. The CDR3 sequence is CASRGQLVGGNTIYF. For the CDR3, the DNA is TGTGCCAGCAGGGGGCAATTGGTGGGAGGAAACACCATATATTTT.

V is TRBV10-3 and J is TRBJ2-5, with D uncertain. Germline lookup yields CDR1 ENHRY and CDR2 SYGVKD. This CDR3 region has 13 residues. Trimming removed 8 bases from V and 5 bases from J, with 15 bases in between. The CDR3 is CAISLEDFETQYF. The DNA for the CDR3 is TGTGCCATCTCTCTCGAGGATTTCGAGACCCAGTACTTC.

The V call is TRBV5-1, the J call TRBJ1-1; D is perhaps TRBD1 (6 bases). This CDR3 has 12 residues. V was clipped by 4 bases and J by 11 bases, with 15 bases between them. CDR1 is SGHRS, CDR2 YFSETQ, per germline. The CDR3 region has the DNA TGCGCCAGCAGCGAGCCGGGACAAGTCGCTTTCTTT. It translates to CASSEPGQVAFF.

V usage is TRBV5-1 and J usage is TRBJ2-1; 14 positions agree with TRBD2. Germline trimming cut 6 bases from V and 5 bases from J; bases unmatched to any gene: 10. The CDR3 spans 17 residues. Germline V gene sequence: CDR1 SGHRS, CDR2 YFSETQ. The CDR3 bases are TGCGCCAGCACCCTGACTAGCGGGGGGGCGGCTGACAATGAGCAGTTCTTC. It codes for CASTLTSGGAADNEQFF.

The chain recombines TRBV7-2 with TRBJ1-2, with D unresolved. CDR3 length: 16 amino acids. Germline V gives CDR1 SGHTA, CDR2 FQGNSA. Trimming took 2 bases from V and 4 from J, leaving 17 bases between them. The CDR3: CASSLTLSQRSYGYTF. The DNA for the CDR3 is TGTGCCAGCAGCTTAACCCTCTCGCAGCGATCCTATGGCTACACCTTC.

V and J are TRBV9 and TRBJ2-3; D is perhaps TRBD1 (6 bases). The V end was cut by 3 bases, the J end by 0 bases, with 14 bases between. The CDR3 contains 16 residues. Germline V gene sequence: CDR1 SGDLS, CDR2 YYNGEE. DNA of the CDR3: TGTGCCAGCAGCGCCAGGTGGGACACGAGCACAGATACGCAGTATTTT. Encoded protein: CASSARWDTSTDTQYF.

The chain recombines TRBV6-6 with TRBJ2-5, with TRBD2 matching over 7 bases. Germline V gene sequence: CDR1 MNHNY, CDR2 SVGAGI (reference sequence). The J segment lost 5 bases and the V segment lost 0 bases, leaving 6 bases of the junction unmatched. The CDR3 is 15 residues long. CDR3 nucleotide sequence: TGTGCCAGCAGTTACTCTTCGGGGGGTGGGGAGACCCAGTACTTC. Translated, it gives CASSYSSGGGETQYF.

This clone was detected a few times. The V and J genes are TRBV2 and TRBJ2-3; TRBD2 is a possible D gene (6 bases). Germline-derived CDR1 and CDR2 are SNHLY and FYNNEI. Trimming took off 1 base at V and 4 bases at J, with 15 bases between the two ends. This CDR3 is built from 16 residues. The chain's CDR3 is CASSEGVGGRADTQYF. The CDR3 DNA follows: TGTGCCAGCAGTGAAGGTGTGGGGGGTAGGGCAGATACGCAGTATTTT.